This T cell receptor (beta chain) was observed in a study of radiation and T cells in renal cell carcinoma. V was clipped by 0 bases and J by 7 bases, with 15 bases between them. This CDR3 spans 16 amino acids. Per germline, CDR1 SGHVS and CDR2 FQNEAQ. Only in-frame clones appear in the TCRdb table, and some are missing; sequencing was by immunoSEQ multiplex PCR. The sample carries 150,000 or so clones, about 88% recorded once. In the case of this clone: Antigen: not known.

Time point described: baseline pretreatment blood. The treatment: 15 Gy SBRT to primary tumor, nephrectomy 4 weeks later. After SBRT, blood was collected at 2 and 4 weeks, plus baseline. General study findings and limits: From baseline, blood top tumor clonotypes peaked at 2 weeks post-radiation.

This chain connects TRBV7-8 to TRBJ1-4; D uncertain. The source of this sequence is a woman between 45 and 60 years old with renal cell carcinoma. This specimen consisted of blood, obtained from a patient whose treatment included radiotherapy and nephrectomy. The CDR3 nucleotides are TGTGCCAGCAGCTTAGCGCCCCGGGCCCTCGGTGAAAAACTGTTTTTT. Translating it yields CASSLAPRALGEKLFF. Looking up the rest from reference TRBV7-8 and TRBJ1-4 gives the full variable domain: GAGVSQSPRYKVAKRGQDVALRCDPISGHVSLFWYQQALGQGPEFLTYFQNEAQLDKSGLPSDRFFAERPEGSVSTLKIQRTQQEDSAVYLCASSLAPRALGEKLFFGSGTQLSVL.